The 24 T cell receptor beta chains reported below all come from one sample, sequenced in a study of cytomegalovirus exposure and HLA in healthy donors. Primers included in the PCR were 60 Vbeta and 13 Jbeta primers. TCRdb keeps only in-frame clones here, not all; method: immunoSEQ multiplex PCR. The sample contains some 200,000 clones, about four fifths of which appear only once. Source material: PBMCs. These receptors were collected from a woman between 50 and 59 years old in good health and CMV-seropositive.

This chain links TRBV7-3 with TRBJ2-1, with 13 bases fitting TRBD2. With 0 bases clipped from V and 4 bases from J, the junction kept 3 bases outside the gene matches. The CDR3 sequence is 17 residues long. Germline V lookup: CDR1 SGHTA, CDR2 FQGTGA. CDR3 sequence: CASSLTGLAGLYNEQFF. DNA for the CDR3: TGTGCCAGCAGCTTAACGGGACTAGCGGGACTATACAATGAGCAGTTCTTC.

The chain is built from TRBV7-2 and TRBJ1-3; possibly TRBD1 for D (6 bases). Trimming cost V 2 bases and J 4 bases, with 15 bases left between them. This CDR3 has 16 residues. CDR1 is SGHTA and CDR2 is FQGNSA in the germline V gene. The CDR3 here is CASSLNGGLNGNTIYF. The CDR3 bases are TGTGCCAGCAGCTTAAACGGGGGGCTGAACGGAAACACCATATATTTT.

This clone was counted a single time. The V call is TRBV6-5, the J call TRBJ1-5; D not resolved. With 0 bases removed from V and 7 bases from J, the gap between germline ends came to 7 bases. CDR1 and CDR2 (germline): MNHEY, SVGAGI. The CDR3 is made up of 13 amino acids. The CDR3 sequence is CASSYSLAQPQHF. CDR3 sequence (DNA): TGTGCCAGCAGTTACTCGCTAGCGCAGCCCCAGCATTTT.

Here the CDR3 reads CASSLGAGRNTEAFF. Here the CDR3 DNA reads TGCGCCAGCAGCTTGGGAGCAGGGCGGAACACTGAAGCTTTCTTT. This chain connects TRBV5-1 to TRBJ1-1; D possibly corresponds to TRBD1 (5 bases). CDR1 is SGHRS, CDR2 YFSETQ, per germline. The CDR3 is made up of 15 amino acids. V dropped 0 bases and J dropped 1 base, with 10 bases sitting between them.

The chain links TRBV7-3 to TRBJ2-7, with 10 bases lining up with TRBD1. This CDR3 region has 16 residues. V dropped 3 bases and J dropped 4; count of bases not matched to a gene: 9. Germline V lookup: CDR1 SGHTA, CDR2 FQGTGA. CDR3 sequence: CASSLVAGQGSYEQYF. CDR3 nucleotides: TGTGCCAGCAGCTTGGTAGCGGGACAGGGGTCTTACGAGCAGTACTTC.

The chain employs TRBV5-4 and TRBJ2-1; a weak D match, TRBD1 (5 bases). Trimming took off 2 bases at V and 4 bases at J, with 13 bases between the two ends. The CDR3 spans 15 residues. Germline CDR1 is SGHNT and CDR2 is YYREEE (reference sequence). CDR3 residues: CASSFRRGEYNEQFF. The CDR3 DNA reads as TGTGCCAGCAGCTTTAGAAGGGGTGAATACAATGAGCAGTTCTTC.

This chain connects TRBV5-8 to TRBJ2-1, with 7 positions matching TRBD1. The V and J ends lost 3 bases and 4 bases, in that order; junction bases with no gene match: 1. Germline V gene data show CDR1 as SGHTS and CDR2 as YDEGEE. The CDR3 runs 13 residues. The CDR3 DNA sequence: TGTGCCAGCAGCTGGGACAGTTACAATGAGCAGTTCTTC. Translating it yields CASSWDSYNEQFF.

V is TRBV7-9 and J is TRBJ2-5; D is perhaps TRBD2 (5 bases). The CDR3 spans 15 residues. Deletions cut 0 bases from V and 0 bases from J, with 8 bases between. Germline lookup yields CDR1 SEHNR and CDR2 FQNEAQ (reference sequence). This CDR3 is CASSLASGYQETQYF. In nucleotides, the CDR3 is TGTGCCAGCAGCTTAGCGAGCGGCTACCAAGAGACCCAGTACTTC.

The chain is built from TRBV5-1 and TRBJ1-1; D gene uncertain. Trimming took off 4 bases at V and 6 bases at J, with 19 bases between the two ends. The CDR3 covers 15 residues. Germline CDR1 SGHRS, CDR2 YFSETQ. CDR3 coding DNA: TGCGCCAGCAGCCCGGGAGGTCGGGAGTATGCTGAAGCTTTCTTT. Translating it yields CASSPGGREYAEAFF.

The V call is TRBV5-1, the J call TRBJ2-5; 7 nucleotides line up with TRBD2. CDR3 length: 13 amino acids. V lost 3 bases, J lost 7 bases, and 6 bases stayed unmatched. Per the germline V gene, CDR1 is SGHRS and CDR2 is YFSETQ. In DNA, the CDR3 is TGCGCCAGCAGCTGGTCGGGGGAGGGGACCCAGTACTTC. This translates into CASSWSGEGTQYF. Complete variable domain (other parts from reference TRBV5-1 and TRBJ2-5): KAGVTQTPRYLIKTRGQQVTLSCSPISGHRSVSWYQQTPGQGLQFLFEYFSETQRNKGNFPGRFSGRQFSNSRSEMNVSTLELGDSALYLCASSWSGEGTQYFGPGTRLLVL.

In DNA form, the CDR3 reads TGTGCCAGCATCGAACGGGAGATAGGCGGCGAGCAGTACTTC. Translated, it gives CASIEREIGGEQYF. The chain combines TRBV6-5 with TRBJ2-7; tentatively, D is TRBD2 (6 bases). The germline CDR1 and CDR2 sequences are MNHEY and SVGAGI. CDR3 length equals 14 residues. The germline V and J ends were trimmed by 7 bases and 6 bases, with 19 bases remaining between them.

The CDR3 DNA follows: TGTGCCAGCTCACACATCGCACAGATTAACACCGGGGAGCTGTTTTTT. It encodes CASSHIAQINTGELFF. The V call is TRBV18, the J call TRBJ2-2; D unclear. Between the trimmed V and J ends, which lost 4 bases and 2 bases, there was a span of 14 bases. This CDR3 is built from 16 residues. Germline CDR1 is KGHSH and CDR2 is LQKENI.

V is TRBV15 and J is TRBJ2-1; 10 nucleotides match TRBD2. The CDR3 covers 15 residues. V gave up 1 base and J gave up 7 bases; unmatched junction bases: 4. Per germline, CDR1 LNHNV and CDR2 YYDKDF (reference sequence). CDR3 nucleotide sequence: TGTGCCACCAGCAGAGCGGGACTAGCGTCTAATGAGCAGTTCTTC. Translating gives CATSRAGLASNEQFF.

This chain connects TRBV5-6 to TRBJ2-2, with unresolved D. Looked up from germline, CDR1 is SGHDT and CDR2 is YYEEEE. Between the trimmed V and J ends, which lost 0 bases and 1 base, there was a span of 7 bases. This CDR3 contains 15 residues. The CDR3 bases are TGTGCCAGCAGCTTGGTAGACTGGAACACCGGGGAGCTGTTTTTT. Translated: CASSLVDWNTGELFF.

This chain links TRBV5-4 with TRBJ2-6; 10 positions agree with TRBD1. The CDR3 consists of 17 residues. Germline CDR1 reads SGHNT; CDR2 reads YYREEE (reference sequence). With 0 bases clipped from V and 4 bases from J, the junction kept 4 bases outside the gene matches. For the CDR3, the DNA is TGTGCCAGCAGCTTGGGACAGGGGGCGGGGGGGGCCAACGTCCTGACTTTC. Amino acids: CASSLGQGAGGANVLTF.

CDR3 DNA sequence: TGTGCCAGCAGTGACCTGGACAGGTTTTCGGGTAATCAGCCCCAGCATTTT. This encodes CASSDLDRFSGNQPQHF. J is TRBJ1-5 and V is TRBV6-4, with 7 bases aligning to TRBD1. V shed 2 bases and J 4 bases; nucleotides not matched to a gene: 11. Germline V gene sequence: CDR1 MRHNA, CDR2 SNTAGT. The CDR3 runs 17 residues.

This chain connects TRBV30 to TRBJ1-3; 7 bases align to TRBD1. This CDR3 has 16 amino acids. The V and J ends lost 2 bases and 0 bases, in that order; junction bases with no gene match: 7. Germline CDR1 and CDR2: GTSNPN and SVGIG (reference sequence). CDR3 DNA sequence: TGTGCCTGGAGTACCGACAGGGTTTTCTCTGGAAACACCATATATTTT. This encodes CAWSTDRVFSGNTIYF.

This rearrangement joins TRBV19 to TRBJ1-4; D is possibly TRBD1 (5 bases). Germline loops: CDR1 LNHDA, CDR2 SQIVND (reference sequence). Between the trimmed V and J ends, which lost 8 bases and 1 base, there was a span of 11 bases. This CDR3 region has 14 residues. CDR3 DNA sequence: TGTGCCAGTTCCCCCACAGGAACTAATGAAAAACTGTTTTTT. This encodes CASSPTGTNEKLFF.

The V and J genes are TRBV5-4 and TRBJ1-5, with a tentative D call TRBD1 (5 bases). Germline values: CDR1 SGHNT, CDR2 YYREEE (reference sequence). V gave up 4 bases and J gave up 3 bases, with 14 bases separating them. This CDR3 comprises 15 residues. For the CDR3, the DNA is TGTGCCAGCAGCCAAGATCTGGGGCCCAATCAGCCCCAGCATTTT. Amino acids: CASSQDLGPNQPQHF.

The chain carries TRBV19 and TRBJ1-6, with D unclear. The germline CDR1 and CDR2 sequences are LNHDA and SQIVND (reference sequence). Trimming stripped 3 bases from V and 5 bases from J, with 8 bases between. The CDR3 has 14 amino acids. For the CDR3, the DNA is TGTGCCAGTAGTATCGGAGTAGATAATTCACCCCTCCACTTT. Translated: CASSIGVDNSPLHF.

This rearrangement joins TRBV30 to TRBJ2-7; D unclear. Germline CDR1 reads GTSNPN; CDR2 reads SVGIG (reference sequence). There are 14 residues in the CDR3. Deletions cut 5 bases from V and 0 bases from J, with 14 bases between. The CDR3 sequence: CAWRFAVSSYEQYF. The CDR3 coding sequence is TGTGCCTGGCGGTTTGCGGTTAGCTCCTACGAGCAGTACTTC.

CDR3: CAWSAGQGGTNTEAFF. The CDR3 DNA follows: TGTGCCTGGAGTGCGGGACAGGGGGGGACGAACACTGAAGCTTTCTTT. The chain links TRBV30 to TRBJ1-1; 11 nucleotides align to TRBD1. This CDR3 contains 16 residues. Unmatched junction bases numbered 5, after V lost 1 base and J lost 1 base. Germline V gene sequence: CDR1 GTSNPN, CDR2 SVGIG (reference sequence).

The chain recombines TRBV28 with TRBJ2-3; D not resolved. V lost 8 bases, J lost 4 bases, and 16 bases lay in between. The CDR3 sequence is 14 residues long. Germline V lookup: CDR1 MDHEN, CDR2 SYDVKM. The CDR3 protein is CASDTTVSSDTQYF. The DNA of the CDR3 is TGTGCCAGCGACACGACCGTGAGCTCAGATACGCAGTATTTT.

This chain connects TRBV5-4 to TRBJ1-5; 9 nucleotides align to TRBD1. The germline CDR1 and CDR2 sequences are SGHNT and YYREEE (reference sequence). V lost 1 base and J lost 1; bases outside the gene matches: 9. The CDR3 runs to 18 residues. Here the CDR3 DNA reads TGTGCCAGCAGCTTGCGGGACAGGGACATATGGAGCAATCAGCCCCAGCATTTT. Its protein product is CASSLRDRDIWSNQPQHF.